Listed below are T cell receptor beta chains from one sample, sequenced in a study of blood T cell repertoires in COVID-19. TCRdb's table, derived via immunoSEQ multiplex PCR, lists solely in-frame clones and lacks some. The sample consists of fewer than 300,000 clones, roughly 85% of them appearing once. The material sequenced was peripheral blood. Receptors originate from a woman aged 45-65 years who had recovered from COVID-19. The CDR3 runs from the conserved cysteine through the conserved F or W. The D gene is left open where the match is weak. The size of a clone is reported for some rows only, either as once, few or many, or as a class for expanded clones.

d_call j_call clone_size v_call cdr3_nt cdr3_aa
TRBD1 TRBJ1-1 . TRBV5-1 TGCGCCAGTGGACAGGTCCAAAACACTGAAGCTTTCTTT CASGQVQNTEAFF
. TRBJ1-1 few TRBV5-8 TGTGCCAGCAGCAATCGACAGAATCTAAACACTGAAGCTTTCTTT CASSNRQNLNTEAFF
TRBD2 TRBJ2-7 . TRBV27 TGTGCCAGCAGTTTTGTGGCGGGAGGGCCAATGTGGTACGAGCAGTACTTC CASSFVAGGPMWYEQYF
. TRBJ1-3 . TRBV7-8 TGTGCCAGCAGCTTAGCAAGGGAGGCAAACACCATATATTTT CASSLAREANTIYF
TRBD1 TRBJ2-7 . TRBV7-9 TGTGCCAGCAGCCCCACCGGGACAGGACTTACGAAGCAGTACTTC CASSPTGTGLTKQYF
TRBD2 TRBJ2-1 . TRBV19 TGTGCCAGTAGTACATACCGACTAGCAGGTAATGAGCAGTTCTTC CASSTYRLAGNEQFF
. TRBJ2-3 . TRBV5-4 TGTGCCAGCAGCCCCATTAGCGGTACGCAGTATTTT CASSPISGTQYF
TRBD1 TRBJ1-2 . TRBV19 TGTGCCAGTAGTTCGTTGACAGGGGCGTTCTATGGCTACACCTTC CASSSLTGAFYGYTF
. TRBJ1-3 . TRBV10-3 TGTGCCATCAGTGAGTCAGGGGCTGGAAACACCATATATTTT CAISESGAGNTIYF
TRBD1 TRBJ1-2 . TRBV2 TGTGCCAGCAGTGGAATGGGACAGATCTATGGCTACACCTTC CASSGMGQIYGYTF
. TRBJ2-7 . TRBV3-1/TRBV3-2 TGTGCCAGCAGCCTCGAAACTCACTTCTACGAGCAGTACTTC CASSLETHFYEQYF
. TRBJ2-7 . TRBV3-1/TRBV3-2 TGTGCCAGCAGCCGCCAAGGGGCCTACGAGCAGTACTTC CASSRQGAYEQYF
. TRBJ2-7 once TRBV14 TGTGCCAGCAGCCATGGAGGCGGTATGGCCTACGAGCAGTACTTC CASSHGGGMAYEQYF
TRBD1 TRBJ1-1 once TRBV6-4 TGTGCCAGCAGCCAGGGGGGTCTCACTGAAGCTTTCTTT CASSQGGLTEAFF
TRBD2 TRBJ2-7 . TRBV30 TGTGCCTGGAGTTTGGGGACTAGCGCCTACGAGCAGTACTTC CAWSLGTSAYEQYF
. TRBJ1-2 . TRBV19 TGTGCCAGTAGTATAGGGGAGGGCTCCTATGGCTACACCTTC CASSIGEGSYGYTF
TRBD2 TRBJ2-1 . TRBV7-9 TGTGCCAGCAGCACTACAGCGGGAGGGAACTACAATGAGCAGTTCTTC CASSTTAGGNYNEQFF
. TRBJ2-7 . TRBV28 TGTGCCAGCAGACAATGGGAGCAGTACTTC CASRQWEQYF
. TRBJ2-4 . TRBV28 TGTGCCAGCAGCCCAGGGGGGTGGGACAAAAACATTCAGTACTTC CASSPGGWDKNIQYF
. TRBJ2-1 . TRBV19 TGTGCCAGTAGTCCCCGGGAAGGACCAAACAATGAGCAGTTCTTC CASSPREGPNNEQFF
. TRBJ1-5 few TRBV4-3 TGCGCCAGCAGCCTTACCCTAAGCACGAATCAGCCCCAGCATTTT CASSLTLSTNQPQHF
. TRBJ1-1 . TRBV4-3 TGCGCCAGCAGCCAAGATCGGGGGAAGTGGGGCACTGAAGCTTTCTTT CASSQDRGKWGTEAFF
. TRBJ2-2 . TRBV2 TGTGCCAGCAGTGAAATGGGGGGTTTGAACACCGGGGAGCTGTTTTTT CASSEMGGLNTGELFF
. TRBJ2-3 . TRBV6-5 TGTGCCAGCAGGGGCGGGGCAGATACGCAGTATTTT CASRGGADTQYF
TRBD1 TRBJ2-5 . TRBV5-1 TGCGCCAGCAGCTTGGCGGGATCGACAGGGTCGACCCAGTACTTC CASSLAGSTGSTQYF
. TRBJ2-4 . TRBV2 TGTGCCGGGGCTAGTAGTATTGGAAACATTCAGTACTTC CAGASSIGNIQYF
TRBD2 TRBJ2-7 . TRBV7-9 TGTGCCAGCAACGATCGCGGGAGCGAGCAGTACTTC CASNDRGSEQYF